The 11 T cell receptor beta chains given below trace back to one sample, sequenced in a study of CD8+ T cells in alopecia areata (dated by TCRdb to the late 2010s). The sample's treatment or condition label is to be understood as: oral pan-JAK inhibitor, 5-10 mg twice daily. Libraries came from the immunoSEQ multiplex PCR assay. To provide template for TCR sequencing, every sample had RNA extracted and reverse transcribed into cDNA. TCRdb took this table from immuneACCESS and kept in-frame rearrangements with V and J called. Such tables lack part of the clones; where checked against another copy, unresolved V genes explain under half of the gap, and the rest is unexplained. The sample profile shows 180,000 or so clones; approximately 52% of them were found once. Roughly 17% of the sample is held by the ten biggest clonotypes. Sequenced material: CD4+ T cells sorted from blood, taken between weeks 55 and 65, from a patient treated with tofacitinib. All receptors come from a human donor with alopecia areata.

A note on this clone: This same CDR3 is encoded by further DNA sequences in the sample. The chain carries TRBV29-1 and TRBJ2-7; D remains ambiguous. The germline V gene encodes CDR1 SQVTM and CDR2 ANQGSEA. The CDR3 is 11 residues long. V was pared by 3 bases and J by 5 bases, with 8 bases between. In nucleotides, the CDR3 is TGCAGCGTTGACGGAAGAGACGAGCAGTACTTC. This codes for CSVDGRDEQYF.

In its sample, this clone was seen a few times. This chain links TRBV10-3 with TRBJ2-7, with 7 bases matching TRBD1. V lost 11 bases, J lost 3 bases, and 7 bases stayed unmatched. In germline, CDR1 is ENHRY, CDR2 SYGVKD. The CDR3 totals 12 residues. For the CDR3, the DNA is TGTGCCGTTCGGGACAGTGACTACGAGCAGTACTTC. This translates into CAVRDSDYEQYF.

The chain employs TRBV30 and TRBJ2-5, with D hard to call. Germline CDR1 reads GTSNPN; CDR2 reads SVGIG (reference sequence). The CDR3 has 13 residues. V dropped 4 bases and J dropped 1 base, with 10 bases sitting between them. The CDR3 DNA reads as TGTGCCTGGAATACCGGGTCCCAAGAGACCCAGTACTTC. It codes for CAWNTGSQETQYF.

This clone showed up many times. The V call is TRBV5-1, the J call TRBJ1-6, with 9 bases aligning to TRBD1. V lost 3 bases to trimming and J lost 3 bases; unmatched junction nucleotides: 7. This CDR3 spans 17 amino acids. In germline, CDR1 is SGHRS, CDR2 YFSETQ. The CDR3 reads CASSYDGQGIYNSPLHF. Written as DNA, the CDR3 is TGCGCCAGCAGCTATGATGGACAGGGGATCTATAATTCACCCCTCCACTTT.

The chain carries TRBV6-5 and TRBJ2-5, with D maybe TRBD1 (6 bases). Germline values: CDR1 MNHEY, CDR2 SVGAGI. The length of the CDR3 is 13 residues. Between the trimmed V and J ends, which lost 7 bases and 5 bases, there was a span of 14 bases. Here the CDR3 reads CASKKTGGETQYF. CDR3 in DNA: TGTGCCAGCAAAAAGACAGGCGGGGAGACCCAGTACTTC.

This clone was seen a few times. This chain connects TRBV7-6 to TRBJ1-1, with D uncertain. V lost 2 bases, J lost 10 bases, and 14 bases lay in between. CDR3 length: 13 residues. Germline V lookup: CDR1 SGHVS, CDR2 FNYEAQ. CDR3 region: CASSLREEGAAFF. For the CDR3, the DNA is TGTGCCAGCAGCTTAAGGGAGGAGGGTGCAGCTTTCTTT. The full variable domain, its missing parts supplied by reference TRBV7-6 and TRBJ1-1, is GAGVSQSPRYKVTKRGQDVALRCDPISGHVSLYWYRQALGQGPEFLTYFNYEAQQDKSGLPNDRFSAERPEGSISTLTIQRTEQRDSAMYRCASSLREEGAAFFGQGTRLTVV.

The chain uses TRBV11-2 and TRBJ1-5; TRBD1 is a possible D gene (5 bases). Germline lookup yields CDR1 SGHAT and CDR2 FQNNGV. The CDR3 consists of 18 residues. V lost 7 bases and J lost 2, with 24 bases in between. CDR3 protein: CASTPWGPIISGNQPQHF. For the CDR3, the DNA is TGTGCCAGCACGCCTTGGGGCCCGATAATTTCGGGCAATCAGCCCCAGCATTTT. The full variable domain, completed using reference TRBV11-2 and TRBJ1-5, is EAGVAQSPRYKIIEKRQSVAFWCNPISGHATLYWYQQILGQGPKLLIQFQNNGVVDDSQLPKDRFSAERLKGVDSTLKIQPAKLEDSAVYLCASTPWGPIISGNQPQHFGDGTRLSIL.

V is TRBV15 and J is TRBJ2-5, with D tentatively TRBD2 (5 bases). The V gene's germline CDR1 is LNHNV and CDR2 YYDKDF (reference sequence). This CDR3 is 15 amino acids long. Between the trimmed V and J ends, which lost 7 bases and 1 base, there was a span of 16 bases. This chain's CDR3 is CATTTGEITQETQYF. In DNA, the CDR3 is TGTGCCACCACCACCGGGGAGATAACCCAAGAGACCCAGTACTTC.

J is TRBJ2-7 and V is TRBV5-1; the match to TRBD1 covers 7 bases. J was trimmed by 2 bases and V by 5 bases; bases with no gene match: 10. The CDR3 is made up of 15 amino acids. Looked up from germline, CDR1 is SGHRS and CDR2 is YFSETQ. As DNA, the CDR3 is TGCGCCAGCAGGCGACAATCCGGGACAGCCTACGAGCAGTACTTC. Its protein is CASRRQSGTAYEQYF.

J is TRBJ2-4 and V is TRBV6-5, with a weak D call TRBD1 (6 bases). CDR1 is MNHEY and CDR2 is SVGAGI in the germline V gene. The length of the CDR3 is 14 residues. V was clipped by 6 bases and J by 7 bases, with 16 bases between them. CDR3 protein: CASSYSGARNIQYF. CDR3 in DNA: TGTGCCAGCAGCTATTCAGGGGCCCGGAACATTCAGTACTTC.

The chain links TRBV7-3 to TRBJ2-3, with 8 nucleotides matching TRBD1. Germline CDR1 and CDR2: SGHTA and FQGTGA. This CDR3 spans 15 amino acids. V lost 5 bases, J lost 6 bases, and 10 bases stayed unmatched. The CDR3 DNA reads as TGTGCCAGCAGCCGCGGACAGGGCGGTGGGGATACGCAGTATTTT. Residues: CASSRGQGGGDTQYF. The complete variable domain, with remaining parts taken from reference TRBV7-3 and TRBJ2-3, reads GAGVSQTPSNKVTEKGKYVELRCDPISGHTALYWYRQSLGQGPEFLIYFQGTGAADDSGLPNDRFFAVRPEGSVSTLKIQRTERGDSAVYLCASSRGQGGGDTQYFGPGTRLTVL.